Described below is a single TCR beta chain sequence and its context. These data are taken from a study of cytomegalovirus exposure and HLA in healthy donors. This CDR3 has 17 residues. Unmatched junction bases numbered 7, after V lost 0 bases and J lost 5 bases. CDR1 is LGHNA, CDR2 YNFKEQ, per germline. The PCR made use of 60 Vbeta and 13 Jbeta primers. Clones were sequenced by immunoSEQ multiplex PCR, and TCRdb holds only the in-frame ones, with some missing. The sample shows around 130,000 clones, 88% of them seen only once. Sequencing input: PBMCs. This chain joins TRBV4-2 and TRBJ2-3; TRBD2 matches 11 bases. This receptor was obtained from a woman in her thirties or forties in good health and CMV-seronegative. The CDR3 spells CASSQDSTSGRQDTQYF. CDR3 nucleotide sequence: TGTGCCAGCAGCCAAGATTCTACTAGCGGGAGACAAGATACGCAGTATTTT.